What follows are 8 T cell receptor beta chains derived from one specimen sequenced in a study of response to subunit inactivated influenza vaccine. TCRdb passed the RT-PCR reads through MiXCR, listing each CDR3 protein once. The data hold 150,000 to 200,000 distinct CDR3 sequences, with more than 10% observed a single time. The same data also went into a second study, on T cells expressing NK-cell markers. That investigation notes: The authors generated TCR beta cDNA through 5'RACE template switching with UMIs.

Specimen: CD8+ T cells sorted from PBMCs, collected 11 to 12 days after vaccination. The source is a man aged 50-60 years who received an inactivated influenza vaccine.

The J gene is TRBJ2-3, the V gene TRBV20-1; 8 bases are shared with TRBD1. Germline trimming cut 5 bases from V and 6 bases from J; bases unmatched to any gene: 10. The germline gives CDR1 DFQATT, CDR2 SNEGSKA (reference sequence). This CDR3 spans 14 amino acids. The CDR3 DNA reads as TGCAGTGCTCCAAGACAGGGGAATTCGGATACGCAGTATTTT. Amino acids: CSAPRQGNSDTQYF.

The rearrangement links TRBV3-1 to TRBJ2-3, with no clear D. Germline CDR1 reads LGHDT; CDR2 reads YNNKEL (reference sequence). Trimming removed 1 base at V and 3 bases at J, with 5 bases between. This CDR3 spans 13 amino acids. CDR3 nucleotide sequence: TGTGCCAGCAGCCAAGTTTTAACAGATACGCAGTATTTT. Translation: CASSQVLTDTQYF.

This clonotype was counted ten times or more. This sequence joins TRBV19 and TRBJ2-7; maybe TRBD2 (5 bases). V gave up 1 base and J gave up 0 bases, with 7 bases separating them. CDR1 is LNHDA and CDR2 is SQIVND in the germline V gene (reference sequence). CDR3 length: 14 residues. CDR3 in amino acids: CASSIGGSSYEQYF. As DNA, the CDR3 is TGTGCCAGTAGTATAGGAGGGAGCTCCTACGAGCAGTACTTC.

This clonotype was detected a few times. J is TRBJ2-7 and V is TRBV6-2 or TRBV6-3; maybe TRBD2 (7 bases). Germline V lookup: CDR1 MNHEY, CDR2 SVGEGT. Deletions cut 6 bases from V and 1 base from J, with 13 bases between. The CDR3 sequence is 14 residues long. The CDR3 region is CASSGGQGSYEQYF. The CDR3 region has the DNA TGTGCCAGCAGCGGGGGGCAAGGATCCTACGAGCAGTACTTC.

This clonotype was seen repeatedly, ten times or more. The chain carries TRBV5-1 and TRBJ2-7; D not certain. Germline V gene sequence: CDR1 SGHRS, CDR2 YFSETQ. CDR3 length: 14 residues. The ends were cut back, 0 bases at V and 2 bases at J, with 9 bases in the middle. DNA of the CDR3: TGCGCCAGCAGCTTGGCCGGTTCTGCCTACGAGCAGTACTTC. Translating it yields CASSLAGSAYEQYF.

This clonotype was counted at least ten times. The chain joins TRBV7-9 to TRBJ2-7, with 7 bases matching TRBD2. CDR3 length: 16 residues. Unmatched junction bases numbered 9, after V lost 0 bases and J lost 4 bases. In germline, CDR1 is SEHNR, CDR2 FQNEAQ (reference sequence). CDR3 bases: TGTGCCAGCAGCTTAGCGGGGCCTAGCGGTCCATACGAGCAGTACTTC. Translation: CASSLAGPSGPYEQYF.

This clonotype has a count of ten or more. CDR3 bases: TGTGCCTGGAGTATCCGGGGGCATGAGCAGTTCTTC. Translation gives CAWSIRGHEQFF. This chain joins TRBV30 and TRBJ2-1; D assignment may be TRBD1 or TRBD2 (6 bases each). With 2 bases removed from V and 8 bases from J, the gap between germline ends came to 10 bases. The CDR3 consists of 12 residues. The germline V gene has CDR1 GTSNPN and CDR2 SVGIG (reference sequence).

V and J are TRBV28 and TRBJ2-1, with a possible D match to TRBD2 (6 bases). The CDR3 has 15 amino acids. Germline assignment: CDR1 MDHEN and CDR2 SYDVKM. The ends were cut back, 9 bases at V and 6 bases at J, with 21 bases in the middle. This chain's CDR3 is CASSPPGWDFNEQFF. DNA of the CDR3: TGTGCCAGTAGTCCTCCGGGGTGGGACTTCAATGAGCAGTTCTTC.